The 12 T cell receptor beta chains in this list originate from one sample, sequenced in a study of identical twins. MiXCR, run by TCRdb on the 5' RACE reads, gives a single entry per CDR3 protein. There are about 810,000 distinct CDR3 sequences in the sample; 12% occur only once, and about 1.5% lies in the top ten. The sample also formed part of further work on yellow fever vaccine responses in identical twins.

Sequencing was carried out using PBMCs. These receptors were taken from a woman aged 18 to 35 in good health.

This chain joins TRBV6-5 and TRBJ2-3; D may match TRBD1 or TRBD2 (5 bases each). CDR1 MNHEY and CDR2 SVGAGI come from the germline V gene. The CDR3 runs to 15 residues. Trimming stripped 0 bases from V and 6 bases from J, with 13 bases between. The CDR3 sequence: CASSYSRMWGDTQYF. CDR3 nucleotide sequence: TGTGCCAGCAGTTACTCCAGGATGTGGGGGGATACGCAGTATTTT.

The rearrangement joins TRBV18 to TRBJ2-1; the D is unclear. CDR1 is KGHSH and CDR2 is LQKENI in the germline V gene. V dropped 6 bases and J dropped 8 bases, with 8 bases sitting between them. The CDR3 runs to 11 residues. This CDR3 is CASSTTDEQFF. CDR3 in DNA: TGTGCCAGCTCGACAACGGATGAGCAGTTCTTC.

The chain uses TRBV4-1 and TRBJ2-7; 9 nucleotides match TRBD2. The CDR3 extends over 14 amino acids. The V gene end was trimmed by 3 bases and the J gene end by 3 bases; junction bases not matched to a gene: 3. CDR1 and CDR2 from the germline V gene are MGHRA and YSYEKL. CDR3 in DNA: TGCGCCAGCAGCCACGGACTAGCGCTCTACGAGCAGTACTTC. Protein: CASSHGLALYEQYF.

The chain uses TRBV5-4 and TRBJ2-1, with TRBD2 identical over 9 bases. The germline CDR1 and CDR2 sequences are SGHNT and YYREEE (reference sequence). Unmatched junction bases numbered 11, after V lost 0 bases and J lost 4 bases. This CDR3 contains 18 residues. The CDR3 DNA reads TGTGCCAGCAGCTTGGCTTGGGCTAGCGGGGCGCAATACAATGAGCAGTTCTTC. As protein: CASSLAWASGAQYNEQFF.

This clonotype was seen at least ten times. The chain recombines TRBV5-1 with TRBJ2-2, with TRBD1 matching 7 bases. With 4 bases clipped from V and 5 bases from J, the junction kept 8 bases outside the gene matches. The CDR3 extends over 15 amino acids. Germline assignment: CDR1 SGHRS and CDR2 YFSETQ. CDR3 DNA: TGCGCCAGCAGCCCACGGGACAGATTAACCGGGGAGCTGTTTTTT. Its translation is CASSPRDRLTGELFF.

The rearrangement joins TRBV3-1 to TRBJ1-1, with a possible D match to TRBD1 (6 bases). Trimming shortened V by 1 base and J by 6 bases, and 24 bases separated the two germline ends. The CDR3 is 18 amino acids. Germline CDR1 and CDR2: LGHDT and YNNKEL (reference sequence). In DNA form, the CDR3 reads TGTGCCAGCAGCCAAGTATACCCAGCCAGGGGTGGCGGGGCTGAAGCTTTCTTT. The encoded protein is CASSQVYPARGGGAEAFF.

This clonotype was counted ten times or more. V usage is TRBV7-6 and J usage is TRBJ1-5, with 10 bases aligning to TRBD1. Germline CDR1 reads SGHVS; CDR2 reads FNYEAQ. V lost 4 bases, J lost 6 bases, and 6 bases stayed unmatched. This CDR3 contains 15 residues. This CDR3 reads CASSSDGTGVQPQHF. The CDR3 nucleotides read TGTGCCAGCAGCTCTGACGGGACAGGGGTTCAGCCCCAGCATTTT.

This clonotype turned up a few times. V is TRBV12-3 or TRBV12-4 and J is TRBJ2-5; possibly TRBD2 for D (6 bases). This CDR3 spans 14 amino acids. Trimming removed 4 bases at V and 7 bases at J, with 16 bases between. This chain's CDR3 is CASSWTGLGGTQYF. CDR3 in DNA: TGTGCCAGCAGTTGGACGGGACTCGGCGGGACCCAGTACTTC.

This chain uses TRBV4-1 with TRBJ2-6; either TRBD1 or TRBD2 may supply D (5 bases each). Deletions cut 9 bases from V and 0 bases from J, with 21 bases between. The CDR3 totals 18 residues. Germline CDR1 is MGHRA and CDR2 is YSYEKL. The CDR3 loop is CASSLRDGFLSGANVLTF. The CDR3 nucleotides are TGCGCCAGTTCTCTCCGGGACGGATTTCTCTCTGGGGCCAACGTCCTGACTTTC.

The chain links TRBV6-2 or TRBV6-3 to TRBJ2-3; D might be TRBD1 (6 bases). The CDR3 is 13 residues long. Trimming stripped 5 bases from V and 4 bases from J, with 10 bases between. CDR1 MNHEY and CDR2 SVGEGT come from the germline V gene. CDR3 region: CASSRTDPDTQYF. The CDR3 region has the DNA TGTGCCAGCAGTAGGACAGATCCAGATACGCAGTATTTT.

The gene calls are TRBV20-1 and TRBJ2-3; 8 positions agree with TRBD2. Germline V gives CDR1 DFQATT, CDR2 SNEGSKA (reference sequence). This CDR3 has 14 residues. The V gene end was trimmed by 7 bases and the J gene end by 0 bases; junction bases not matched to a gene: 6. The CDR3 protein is CSGSLAGSTDTQYF. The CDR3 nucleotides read TGCAGTGGAAGCCTAGCGGGTAGCACAGATACGCAGTATTTT.

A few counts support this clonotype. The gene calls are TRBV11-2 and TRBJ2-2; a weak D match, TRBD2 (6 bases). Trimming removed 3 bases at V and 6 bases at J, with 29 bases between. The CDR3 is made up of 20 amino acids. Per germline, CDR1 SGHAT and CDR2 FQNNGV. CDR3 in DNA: TGTGCCAGCAGCTTGATCTTTGTTGGACTAATTCGGGGGAAGTCCGGGGAGCTGTTTTTT. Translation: CASSLIFVGLIRGKSGELFF.